Listed below are T cell receptor beta chains from one sample, sequenced in a study of T-cell reconstitution after alpha-beta-depleted transplantation in children. TCRdb passed the PCR reads through MiXCR, listing each CDR3 protein once. The table has some 550,000 distinct CDR3 sequences, about 16% seen once. The material was PBMCs from the stem cell graft donor, obtained from the stem cell graft. The receptors derive from a human donor who donated a stem cell graft to a child with acute lymphoblastic leukemia. The CDR3 runs from the conserved cysteine through the conserved F or W. The order of the fields is clone size, V gene, J gene, D gene, CDR3 protein, CDR3 DNA. A D gene is named only where the DNA matches it firmly. The size of a clone is reported for some rows only, either as once, few or many, or as a class for expanded clones.

>.|TRBV3-1|TRBJ2-1|.
CASSQVSREQFF
TGTGCCAGCAGCCAAGTTTCTCGGGAGCAGTTCTTC
>.|TRBV4-1|TRBJ2-3|.
CASSQPTRGAATDTQYF
TGCGCCAGCAGCCAGCCAACCCGCGGGGCAGCCACAGATACGCAGTATTTT
>few|TRBV20-1|TRBJ2-7|TRBD2
CSAFGGEGIYEQYF
TGCAGTGCTTTTGGGGGGGAGGGGATCTACGAGCAGTACTTC
>.|TRBV3-1|TRBJ1-3|TRBD1
CASSQHGQGGRGATPGNTIYF
TGTGCCAGCAGCCAACACGGACAGGGGGGGCGCGGGGCAACGCCTGGAAACACCATATATTTT
>.|TRBV10-2|TRBJ2-5|TRBD2
CASSGDSGIETQYF
TGCGCCAGCAGTGGAGATAGCGGGATAGAGACCCAGTACTTC
>.|TRBV20-1|TRBJ2-7|TRBD2
CSACCRTSGRYEQYF
TGCAGTGCTTGTTGCCGGACTAGCGGGAGGTACGAGCAGTACTTC
>few|TRBV29-1|TRBJ2-7|.
CSVVSGTLAYEQYF
TGCAGCGTGGTTTCCGGGACCCTAGCCTACGAGCAGTACTTC
>few|TRBV27|TRBJ1-1|.
CASSLGMMNTEAFF
TGTGCCAGCAGTTTAGGAATGATGAACACTGAAGCTTTCTTT
>.|TRBV7-9|TRBJ2-4|.
CASSSGPIWEAKNIQYF
TGTGCCAGCAGCTCCGGACCGATCTGGGAAGCCAAAAACATTCAGTACTTC
>.|TRBV7-2|TRBJ2-1|.
CASSSPGRTTFGWFF
TGTGCCAGCAGCTCCCCGGGACGTACGACCTTCGGTTGGTTCTTC
>few|TRBV7-9|TRBJ2-7|TRBD2
CASSFVQGGLAGEFEQYF
TGTGCCAGCAGCTTTGTCCAGGGAGGACTAGCGGGAGAATTCGAGCAGTACTTC
>.|TRBV9|TRBJ2-1|.
CASSAPGRLDEEQFF
TGTGCCAGCAGCGCACCGGGAAGACTAGACGAAGAGCAGTTCTTC
>.|TRBV7-8|TRBJ1-2|.
CASSPRDGGYGYTF
TGTGCCAGCAGCCCAAGGGACGGTGGCTATGGCTACACCTTC
>many|TRBV9|TRBJ2-1|TRBD2
CASSVEGSGRAHWNEQFF
TGTGCCAGCAGCGTAGAGGGTAGCGGGAGGGCCCATTGGAATGAGCAGTTCTTC
>few|TRBV7-6|TRBJ1-2|TRBD1
CASSLGRGQNYGYTF
TGTGCCAGCAGCTTAGGGAGGGGACAGAACTATGGCTACACCTTC
>.|TRBV6-1|TRBJ2-5|.
CASSEAGGPPSSQYF
TGTGCCAGCAGTGAAGCAGGGGGGCCCCCTTCTTCCCAGTACTTC